Below, one TCR beta chain is given with its context. The data are from a study of memory CD4+ T cells and cytomegalovirus serostatus. The sort gate was single viable CD3+CD4+CD8-CD45RO+ cells for memory CD4+ T cells. Here immunoSEQ multiplex PCR was the method, and the copy in TCRdb shows in-frame clones only, minus some. Of 46,000 or so clones in the sample, 75% to 85% were seen once. The CDR3 spans 15 residues. The V and J ends lost 6 bases and 0 bases respectively, with 10 bases between them. Germline-derived CDR1 and CDR2 are SGHRS and YFSETQ. This TCR was recovered from an adult in good health and CMV-seronegative. Specimen: memory CD4+ T cells from blood. This rearrangement joins TRBV5-1 to TRBJ1-6, with D possibly TRBD1 on 5 matching bases. The CDR3, as DNA: TGCGCCAGCAAACACGACAGCTCCTATAATTCACCCCTCCACTTT. It specifies CASKHDSSYNSPLHF.